Below, 27 T cell receptor beta chains from the same sample are listed, as sequenced in a study of shared clonotypes between healthy human individuals (dated by TCRdb to 2018 to 2020). The method behind the library was the immunoSEQ multiplex PCR assay. TCRdb obtained this table from immuneACCESS and retained in-frame rearrangements with V and J assigned. These tables miss some clones; where compared with another copy, unresolved V genes account for less than half of the shortfall, and the remainder is unexplained. A total of about 450,000 clones appear in this sample, about 80% of them only once. The top ten hold roughly 12% of the sample. The sample comprised PBMCs. Every receptor here comes from a woman in her thirties or forties in good health. Some clones in this sample may be carry-over from other donors' samples.

The sample holds one count of this clone. The rearrangement joins TRBV27 to TRBJ2-2, with 8 bases matching TRBD1. Losses at the gene ends were 4 bases for V and 0 bases for J; bases not matched to a gene: 4. There are 16 residues in the CDR3. The germline V gene encodes CDR1 MNHEY and CDR2 SMNVEV (reference sequence). CDR3 sequence reads: CASSYLDRANTGELFF. The CDR3 bases are TGTGCCAGCAGTTACCTGGACAGGGCGAACACCGGGGAGCTGTTTTTT.

The chain employs TRBV11-2 and TRBJ2-7; TRBD1 aligns across 9 bases. Per germline, CDR1 SGHAT and CDR2 FQNNGV. The CDR3 consists of 15 residues. The trim removed 5 bases at V and 7 bases at J, leaving 12 bases unmatched. CDR3: CASSKRGTGLGEQYF. The DNA of the CDR3 is TGTGCCAGCAGCAAGAGGGGGACAGGGCTAGGAGAGCAGTACTTC.

The chain is built from TRBV7-9 and TRBJ1-1; possible D gene TRBD1, 5 bases. Trimming took 6 bases from V and 8 from J, leaving 13 bases between them. Germline loops: CDR1 SEHNR, CDR2 FQNEAQ (reference sequence). The CDR3 sequence is 12 residues long. The CDR3 region has the DNA TGTGCCAGCAGACCTCCGGGACCCGAAGCTTTCTTT. Translating gives CASRPPGPEAFF.

The CDR3 DNA reads TGTGCCAGCAGTTACCTATTCGGTCCGAAGATCTATGGCTACACCTTC. It yields the protein CASSYLFGPKIYGYTF. The chain uses TRBV6-5 and TRBJ1-2; D uncertain. The CDR3 has 16 amino acids. Per germline, CDR1 MNHEY and CDR2 SVGAGI. V was shortened by 2 bases and J by 4 bases, with 17 bases between the two germline ends.

The genes are TRBV7-2 and TRBJ1-1, with TRBD1 matching 8 bases. The germline CDR1 and CDR2 sequences are SGHTA and FQGNSA. The CDR3 consists of 13 residues. Losses at the gene ends were 6 bases for V and 5 bases for J; bases not matched to a gene: 5. In nucleotides, the CDR3 is TGTGCCAGCAGGTATACAGGGGGAACTGAAGCTTTCTTT. Translation: CASRYTGGTEAFF.

The chain is built from TRBV7-2 and TRBJ1-2; the match to TRBD1 covers 8 bases. After removal of 8 bases from V and 3 bases from J, the junction contained 5 bases not matched to a gene. This CDR3 is 13 amino acids long. The germline V gene encodes CDR1 SGHTA and CDR2 FQGNSA. CDR3 nucleotide sequence: TGTGCCAGCGGTACGGGACAGGACTATGGCTACACCTTC. It codes for CASGTGQDYGYTF.

The chain is built from TRBV5-6 and TRBJ2-5, with D possibly matching TRBD2 (5 bases). Germline CDR1 and CDR2: SGHDT and YYEEEE. The V and J ends lost 0 bases and 5 bases respectively, with 8 bases between them. This CDR3 comprises 13 residues. Here the CDR3 reads CASSLAGMETQYF. For the CDR3, the DNA is TGTGCCAGCAGCTTGGCGGGAATGGAGACCCAGTACTTC.

The CDR3 nucleotides are TGTGCCAGCAGTGGACAGTCTAATAGCAATCAGCCCCAGCATTTT. As protein: CASSGQSNSNQPQHF. V usage is TRBV2 and J usage is TRBJ1-5, with D possibly TRBD1 on 5 matching bases. V lost 4 bases and J 0 bases, leaving 10 bases between the germline ends. CDR3 length: 15 amino acids. Germline V CDR1 and CDR2: SNHLY, FYNNEI. Variable domain in full (rest from reference TRBV2 and TRBJ1-5): EPEVTQTPSHQVTQMGQEVILRCVPISNHLYFYWYRQILGQKVEFLVSFYNNEISEKSEIFDDQFSVERPDGSNFTLKIRSTKLEDSAMYFCASSGQSNSNQPQHFGDGTRLSIL.

The chain carries TRBV6-4 and TRBJ2-2; possible D gene TRBD2, 6 bases. The CDR3 spans 14 residues. Deletions cut 2 bases from V and 4 bases from J, with 8 bases between. The germline gives CDR1 MRHNA, CDR2 SNTAGT. CDR3 bases: TGTGCCAGCAGTGACGCGGGGACCACCGGGGAGCTGTTTTTT. It yields the protein CASSDAGTTGELFF.

The gene calls are TRBV6-1 and TRBJ1-1, with D possibly TRBD1 on 6 matching bases. The V end lost 6 bases, the J end lost 5 bases, and 19 bases lay between the germline ends. The CDR3 extends over 15 amino acids. Germline V gives CDR1 MNHNS, CDR2 SASEGT. The CDR3: CASSLSTGLRTEAFF. As DNA, the CDR3 is TGTGCCAGCAGCCTATCTACAGGGCTCCGGACTGAAGCTTTCTTT.

The chain couples TRBV11-2 to TRBJ2-7; 9 nucleotides align to TRBD2. Germline V gene lookup returns CDR1 SGHAT and CDR2 FQNNGV. This CDR3 comprises 17 residues. V lost 0 bases and J lost 6; bases outside the gene matches: 12. This CDR3 is CASSLDLGSGRISEQYF. CDR3 bases: TGTGCCAGCAGCTTAGATCTCGGTAGCGGGAGAATCTCCGAGCAGTACTTC.

Only a few counts were recorded for this clone. This rearrangement joins TRBV7-9 to TRBJ2-1, with TRBD1 as a possible D gene (5 bases). Germline V gives CDR1 SEHNR, CDR2 FQNEAQ (reference sequence). Between the trimmed V and J ends, which lost 3 bases and 4 bases, there was a span of 13 bases. CDR3 length equals 15 residues. CDR3: CASSFGFRVYNEQFF. CDR3 in DNA: TGTGCCAGCAGCTTCGGGTTCAGGGTTTACAATGAGCAGTTCTTC.

V is TRBV19 and J is TRBJ1-2; perhaps TRBD1 as D (5 bases). The CDR3 is 16 amino acids. The germline V gene has CDR1 LNHDA and CDR2 SQIVND (reference sequence). Between the trimmed V and J ends, which lost 10 bases and 4 bases, there was a span of 25 bases. The CDR3 protein is CATRNQGGWHSYGYTF. For the CDR3, the DNA is TGTGCCACCCGAAACCAGGGAGGTTGGCACTCCTATGGCTACACCTTC.

The rearrangement joins TRBV7-9 to TRBJ2-5; D is perhaps TRBD1 (6 bases). In germline, CDR1 is SEHNR, CDR2 FQNEAQ (reference sequence). Trimming took off 3 bases at V and 4 bases at J, with 21 bases between the two ends. The CDR3 contains 17 residues. The CDR3 nucleotides read TGTGCCAGCAGCTTGGGGGCGGCCAGGGCCGGTTCAGAGACCCAGTACTTC. It translates to CASSLGAARAGSETQYF.

This clone was seen a handful of times. CDR3 DNA: TGTGCCTGGAGGGCGAGAGGGGCCGTGAGGGGAAACACCATATATTTT. Amino acids: CAWRARGAVRGNTIYF. This chain uses TRBV30 with TRBJ1-3; tentative D call: TRBD1 (5 bases). The V gene's germline CDR1 is GTSNPN and CDR2 SVGIG (reference sequence). Trimming stripped 3 bases from V and 4 bases from J, with 19 bases between. This CDR3 comprises 16 residues.

The chain recombines TRBV9 with TRBJ2-5, with D perhaps being TRBD1 or TRBD2 (5 bases each). CDR1 and CDR2 from the germline V gene are SGDLS and YYNGEE. The CDR3 totals 14 residues. V shed 3 bases and J shed 7 bases, with 16 bases lying between them. The CDR3 region has the DNA TGTGCCAGCAGCGGGGGCTATAGCGACGGGACCCAGTACTTC. Translated, it gives CASSGGYSDGTQYF.

This chain links TRBV25-1 with TRBJ2-5; possible D gene TRBD2, 6 bases. Germline V gives CDR1 MGHDK, CDR2 SYGVNS. Deletions cut 0 bases from V and 4 bases from J, with 15 bases between. The CDR3 is made up of 16 amino acids. CDR3 sequence reads: CASSEYMQGGGETQYF. The CDR3 DNA follows: TGTGCCAGCAGTGAATATATGCAGGGAGGAGGAGAGACCCAGTACTTC.

J is TRBJ2-2 and V is TRBV4-2, with 7 bases fitting TRBD1. This CDR3 comprises 17 residues. V lost 5 bases to trimming and J lost 1 base; unmatched junction nucleotides: 10. Germline CDR1 is LGHNA and CDR2 is YNFKEQ. The CDR3 DNA sequence: TGTGCCAGCAGCGACAAGGGGGCTACAAGGAACACCGGGGAGCTGTTTTTT. Its translation is CASSDKGATRNTGELFF.

V is TRBV18 and J is TRBJ2-5, with D possibly matching TRBD2 (5 bases). Trimming cost V 4 bases and J 1 base, with 10 bases left between them. Germline V gives CDR1 KGHSH, CDR2 LQKENI. This CDR3 has 14 residues. This CDR3 reads CASSLARAQETQYF. The CDR3 bases are TGTGCCAGCTCACTAGCGAGGGCCCAAGAGACCCAGTACTTC.

The chain employs TRBV5-8 and TRBJ2-7; TRBD1 might be the D (6 bases). Trimming pared 1 base from V and 2 bases from J, leaving 19 bases between. The CDR3 length is 17 residues. Germline CDR1 is SGHTS and CDR2 is YDEGEE. CDR3 loop: CASSLKQGFKGPYEQYF. In DNA form, the CDR3 reads TGTGCCAGCAGCTTGAAACAGGGTTTCAAGGGGCCCTACGAGCAGTACTTC.

This sequence joins TRBV5-1 and TRBJ2-7; possibly TRBD1 or TRBD2 for D (5 bases each). V lost 4 bases and J lost 2, with 10 bases in between. This CDR3 is built from 13 residues. CDR1 and CDR2 from the germline V gene are SGHRS and YFSETQ. CDR3 residues: CASSGGQTYEQYF. Here the CDR3 DNA reads TGCGCCAGCAGCGGGGGTCAGACCTACGAGCAGTACTTC.

The chain links TRBV7-9 to TRBJ1-1; 8 bases match TRBD1. Unmatched junction bases numbered 9, after V lost 5 bases and J lost 7 bases. In germline, CDR1 is SEHNR, CDR2 FQNEAQ (reference sequence). The CDR3 is 14 amino acids. The CDR3 nucleotides are TGTGCCAGCAGCCCCAACGGACAGGGCATTGAAGCTTTCTTT. Translated: CASSPNGQGIEAFF.

The rearrangement links TRBV28 to TRBJ1-3, with TRBD1 as a possible D gene (5 bases). This CDR3 has 18 residues. V lost 0 bases to trimming and J lost 0 bases, with 15 bases between them. CDR1 is MDHEN, CDR2 SYDVKM, per germline. CDR3 DNA sequence: TGTGCCAGCAGTTTATGGGGGAGCGGGACCCACTCTGGAAACACCATATATTTT. This encodes CASSLWGSGTHSGNTIYF.

V usage is TRBV7-9 and J usage is TRBJ2-7, with TRBD2 identical over 12 bases. The CDR3 consists of 16 residues. With 0 bases clipped from V and 3 bases from J, the junction kept 3 bases outside the gene matches. CDR1 is SEHNR and CDR2 is FQNEAQ in the germline V gene (reference sequence). The CDR3 nucleotides are TGTGCCAGCAGCTTAGCCTCGACTAGCGGGAGCTACGAGCAGTACTTC. It specifies CASSLASTSGSYEQYF.

The V and J genes are TRBV7-2 and TRBJ2-3; 7 bases agree with TRBD2. Germline assignment: CDR1 SGHTA and CDR2 FQGNSA. CDR3 length: 15 residues. V dropped 9 bases and J dropped 0; count of bases not matched to a gene: 9. CDR3 coding DNA: TGTGCCAGTACTCGGACTAGAGGTAGCACAGATACGCAGTATTTT. It codes for CASTRTRGSTDTQYF.

The chain combines TRBV5-5 with TRBJ2-7, with D tentatively TRBD2 (6 bases). Trimming pared 2 bases from V and 0 bases from J, leaving 15 bases between. Germline V lookup: CDR1 SGHKS, CDR2 YYEKEE (reference sequence). The length of the CDR3 is 16 residues. CDR3 coding DNA: TGTGCCAGCAGCTTTGCGATGGGCGGGGCCTCCTACGAGCAGTACTTC. Protein sequence: CASSFAMGGASYEQYF.

V and J are TRBV10-2 and TRBJ2-3; D is unresolved. CDR1 WSHSY and CDR2 SAAADI come from the germline V gene. The CDR3 is made up of 15 amino acids. V lost 6 bases, J lost 2 bases, and 15 bases lay in between. The CDR3 loop reads CASSRSLPPTDTQYF. The CDR3 DNA is TGCGCCAGCAGCAGATCTCTCCCCCCCACAGATACGCAGTATTTT.